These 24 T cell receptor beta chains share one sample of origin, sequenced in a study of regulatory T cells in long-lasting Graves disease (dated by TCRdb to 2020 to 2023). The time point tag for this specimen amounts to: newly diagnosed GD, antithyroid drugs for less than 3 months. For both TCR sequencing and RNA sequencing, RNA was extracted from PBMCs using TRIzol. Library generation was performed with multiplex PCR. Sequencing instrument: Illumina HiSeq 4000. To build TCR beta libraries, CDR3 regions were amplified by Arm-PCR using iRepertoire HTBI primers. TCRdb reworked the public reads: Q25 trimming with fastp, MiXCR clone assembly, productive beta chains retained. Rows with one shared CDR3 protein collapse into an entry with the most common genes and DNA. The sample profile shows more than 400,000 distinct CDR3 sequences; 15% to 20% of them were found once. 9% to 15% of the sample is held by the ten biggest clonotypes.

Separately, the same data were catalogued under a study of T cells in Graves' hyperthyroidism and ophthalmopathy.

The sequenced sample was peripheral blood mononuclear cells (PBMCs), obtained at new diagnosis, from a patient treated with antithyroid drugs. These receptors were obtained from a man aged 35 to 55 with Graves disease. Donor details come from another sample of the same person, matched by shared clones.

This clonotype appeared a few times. CDR3 sequence (DNA): TGTGCCAGCAGCCATCTAGCGGGAACAGATACGCAGTATTTT. Amino acid sequence: CASSHLAGTDTQYF. The rearrangement uses TRBV3-1 and TRBJ2-3, with 9 bases lining up with TRBD2. The V segment lost 3 bases and the J segment 3 bases; nucleotides outside the gene matches: 1. The CDR3 consists of 14 residues. Germline values: CDR1 LGHDT, CDR2 YNNKEL (reference sequence).

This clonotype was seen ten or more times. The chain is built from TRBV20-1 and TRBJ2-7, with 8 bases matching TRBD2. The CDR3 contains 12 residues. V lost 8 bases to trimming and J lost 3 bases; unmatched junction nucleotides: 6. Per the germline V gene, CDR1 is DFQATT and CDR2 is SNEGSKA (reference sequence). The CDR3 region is CSFHRGGYEQYF. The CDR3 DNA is TGCAGTTTCCATCGGGGGGGCTACGAGCAGTACTTC.

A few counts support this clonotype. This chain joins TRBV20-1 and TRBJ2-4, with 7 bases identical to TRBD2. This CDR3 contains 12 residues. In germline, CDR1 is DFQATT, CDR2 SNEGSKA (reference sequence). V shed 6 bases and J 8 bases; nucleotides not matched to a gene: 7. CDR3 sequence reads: CSAFAGVDIQYF. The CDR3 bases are TGCAGTGCGTTTGCGGGAGTGGACATTCAGTACTTC.

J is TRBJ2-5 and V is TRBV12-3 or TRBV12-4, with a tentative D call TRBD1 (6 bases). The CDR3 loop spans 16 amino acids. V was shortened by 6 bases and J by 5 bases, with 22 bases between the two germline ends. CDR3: CASSYHGTHDRETQYF. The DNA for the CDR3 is TGTGCCAGCAGCTACCACGGGACACACGATCGGGAGACCCAGTACTTC.

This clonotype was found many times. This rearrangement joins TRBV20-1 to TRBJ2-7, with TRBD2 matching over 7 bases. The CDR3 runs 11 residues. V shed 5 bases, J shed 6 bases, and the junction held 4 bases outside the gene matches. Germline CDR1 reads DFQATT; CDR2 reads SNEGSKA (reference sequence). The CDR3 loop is CSAGRGFEQYF. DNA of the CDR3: TGCAGTGCTGGGCGGGGGTTCGAGCAGTACTTC.

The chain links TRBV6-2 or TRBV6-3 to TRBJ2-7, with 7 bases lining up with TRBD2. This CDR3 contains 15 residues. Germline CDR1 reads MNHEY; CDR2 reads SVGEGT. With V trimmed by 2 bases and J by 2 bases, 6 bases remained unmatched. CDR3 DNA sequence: TGTGCCAGCAGTTACCGTGGGCTAGCGGCCTACGAGCAGTACTTC. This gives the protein CASSYRGLAAYEQYF.

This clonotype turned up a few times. DNA for the CDR3: TGTGCTAGTGGTTGGGAGTCTAGCGGGAGAAGTGAGCAGTTCTTC. It codes for CASGWESSGRSEQFF. The genes are TRBV12-5 and TRBJ2-1, with 10 nucleotides matching TRBD2. The germline CDR1 and CDR2 sequences are LGHNT and FRNRAP. V gave up 4 bases and J gave up 9 bases; unmatched junction bases: 9. The CDR3 contains 15 residues.

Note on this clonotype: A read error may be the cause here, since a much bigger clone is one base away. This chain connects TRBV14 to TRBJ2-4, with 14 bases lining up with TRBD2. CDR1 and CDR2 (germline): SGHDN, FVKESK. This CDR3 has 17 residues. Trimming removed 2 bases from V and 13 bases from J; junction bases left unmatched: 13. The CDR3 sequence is CASSQPTGLAGVGEQYF. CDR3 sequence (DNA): TGTGCCAGCAGCCAACCCACGGGACTAGCGGGAGTCGGGGAGCAGTACTTC.

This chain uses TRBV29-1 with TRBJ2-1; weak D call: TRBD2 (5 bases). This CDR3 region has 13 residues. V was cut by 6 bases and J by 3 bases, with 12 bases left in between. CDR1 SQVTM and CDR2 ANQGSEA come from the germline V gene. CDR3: CSVTADLYNEQFF. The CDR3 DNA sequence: TGCAGCGTCACAGCGGACCTCTACAATGAGCAGTTCTTC.

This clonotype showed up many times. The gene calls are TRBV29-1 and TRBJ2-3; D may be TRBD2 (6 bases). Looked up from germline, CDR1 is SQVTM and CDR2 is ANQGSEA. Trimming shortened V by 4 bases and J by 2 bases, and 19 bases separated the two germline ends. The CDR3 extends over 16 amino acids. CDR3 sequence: CSVVLWGSGDTDTQYF. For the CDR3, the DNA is TGCAGCGTTGTGCTATGGGGTAGCGGTGACACAGATACGCAGTATTTT.

CDR3 coding DNA: TGCAGCGTTGAAGACGCAGGCACTAGCACAGATACGCAGTATTTT. Translating it yields CSVEDAGTSTDTQYF. The chain employs TRBV29-1 and TRBJ2-3, with unresolved D. The CDR3 is 15 amino acids. The germline V and J ends were trimmed by 0 bases and 0 bases, with 10 bases remaining between them. CDR1 is SQVTM and CDR2 is ANQGSEA in the germline V gene.

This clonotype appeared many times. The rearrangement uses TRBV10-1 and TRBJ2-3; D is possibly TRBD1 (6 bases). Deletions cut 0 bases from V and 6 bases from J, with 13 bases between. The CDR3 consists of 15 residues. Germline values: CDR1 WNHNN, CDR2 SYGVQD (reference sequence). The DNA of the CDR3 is TGCGCCAGCAGTGAGTCTGCGGACAGTCGGGATACGCAGTATTTT. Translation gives CASSESADSRDTQYF.

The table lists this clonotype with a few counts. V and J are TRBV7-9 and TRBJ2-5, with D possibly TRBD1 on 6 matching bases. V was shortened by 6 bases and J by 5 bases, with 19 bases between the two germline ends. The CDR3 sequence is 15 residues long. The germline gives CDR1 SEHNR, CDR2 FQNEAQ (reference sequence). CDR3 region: CASRSSGAPEETQYF. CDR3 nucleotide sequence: TGTGCCAGCAGATCGTCAGGGGCCCCCGAGGAGACCCAGTACTTC.

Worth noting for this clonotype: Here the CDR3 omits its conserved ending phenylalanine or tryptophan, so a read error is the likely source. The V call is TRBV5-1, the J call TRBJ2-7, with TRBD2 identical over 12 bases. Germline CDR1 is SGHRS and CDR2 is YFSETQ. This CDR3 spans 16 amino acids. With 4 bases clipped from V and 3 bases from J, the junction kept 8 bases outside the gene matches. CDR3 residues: CASSGTGTSGFYEQYL. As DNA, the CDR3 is TGCGCCAGCAGCGGAACCGGGACTAGCGGGTTCTACGAGCAGTACCTC.

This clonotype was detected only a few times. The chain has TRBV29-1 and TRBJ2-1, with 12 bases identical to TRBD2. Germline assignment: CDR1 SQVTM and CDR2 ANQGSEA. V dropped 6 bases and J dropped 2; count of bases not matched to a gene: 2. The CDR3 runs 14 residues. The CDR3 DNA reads TGCAGCGTCCGGACTAGCGGGACCTACAATGAGCAGTTCTTC. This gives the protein CSVRTSGTYNEQFF.

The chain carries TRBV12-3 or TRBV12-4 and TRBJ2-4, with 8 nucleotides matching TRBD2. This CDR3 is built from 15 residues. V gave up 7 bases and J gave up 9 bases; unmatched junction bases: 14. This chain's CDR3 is CASTQREGGQTIQYF. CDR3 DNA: TGTGCCAGCACCCAACGGGAGGGGGGGCAGACCATTCAGTACTTC.

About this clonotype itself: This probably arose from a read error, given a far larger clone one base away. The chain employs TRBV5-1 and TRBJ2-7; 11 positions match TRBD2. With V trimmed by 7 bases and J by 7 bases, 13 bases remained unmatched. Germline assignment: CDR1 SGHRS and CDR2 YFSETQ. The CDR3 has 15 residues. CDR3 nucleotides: TGCGCCAGCTCGCCGGGACTAGCGGCTCCGGATGAGCAGTACTTC. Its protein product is CASSPGLAAPDEQYF.

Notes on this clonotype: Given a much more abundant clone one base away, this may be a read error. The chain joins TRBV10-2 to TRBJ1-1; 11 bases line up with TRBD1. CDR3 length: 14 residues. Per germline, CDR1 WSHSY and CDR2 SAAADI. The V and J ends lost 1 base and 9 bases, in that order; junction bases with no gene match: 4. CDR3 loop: CASSEWDRGKQAFF. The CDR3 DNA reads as TGCGCCAGCAGTGAGTGGGACAGGGGGAAACAAGCTTTCTTT.

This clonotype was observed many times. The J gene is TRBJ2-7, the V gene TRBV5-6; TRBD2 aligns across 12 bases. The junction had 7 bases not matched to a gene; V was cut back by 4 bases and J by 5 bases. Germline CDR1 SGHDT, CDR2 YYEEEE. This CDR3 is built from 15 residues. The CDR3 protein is CASSRMTSGSNEQYF. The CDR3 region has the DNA TGTGCCAGCAGCCGTATGACTAGCGGGAGTAACGAGCAGTACTTC. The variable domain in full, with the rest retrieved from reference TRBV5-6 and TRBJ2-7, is DAGVTQSPTHLIKTRGQQVTLRCSPKSGHDTVSWYQQALGQGPQFIFQYYEEEERQRGNFPDRFSGHQFPNYSSELNVNALLLGDSALYLCASSRMTSGSNEQYFGPGTRLTVT.

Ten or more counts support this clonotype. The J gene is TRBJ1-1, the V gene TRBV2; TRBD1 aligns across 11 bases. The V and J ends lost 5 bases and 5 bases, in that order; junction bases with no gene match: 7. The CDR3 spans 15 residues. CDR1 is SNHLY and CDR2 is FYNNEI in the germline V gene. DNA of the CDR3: TGTGCCAGCAGTCGGGACAGGGGGATTTTGACTGAAGCTTTCTTT. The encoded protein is CASSRDRGILTEAFF. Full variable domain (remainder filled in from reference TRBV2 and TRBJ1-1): EPEVTQTPSHQVTQMGQEVILRCVPISNHLYFYWYRQILGQKVEFLVSFYNNEISEKSEIFDDQFSVERPDGSNFTLKIRSTKLEDSAMYFCASSRDRGILTEAFFGQGTRLTVV.

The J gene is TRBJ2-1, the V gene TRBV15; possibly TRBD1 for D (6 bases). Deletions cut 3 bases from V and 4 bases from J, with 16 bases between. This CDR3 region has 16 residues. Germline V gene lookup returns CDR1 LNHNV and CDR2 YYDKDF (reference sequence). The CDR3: CATSSATDSLYNEQFF. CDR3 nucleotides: TGTGCCACCAGCAGCGCCACGGACAGTCTTTACAATGAGCAGTTCTTC.

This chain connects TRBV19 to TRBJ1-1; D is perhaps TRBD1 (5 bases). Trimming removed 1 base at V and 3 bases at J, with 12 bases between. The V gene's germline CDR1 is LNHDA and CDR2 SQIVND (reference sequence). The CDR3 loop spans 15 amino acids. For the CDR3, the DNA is TGTGCCAGTAGTATAGTTGGAGGGGAGCACACTGAAGCTTTCTTT. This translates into CASSIVGGEHTEAFF.

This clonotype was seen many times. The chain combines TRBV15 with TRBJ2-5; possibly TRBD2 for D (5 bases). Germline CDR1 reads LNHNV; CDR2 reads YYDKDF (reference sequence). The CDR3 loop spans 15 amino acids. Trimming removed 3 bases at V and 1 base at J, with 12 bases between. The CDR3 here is CATSREDYPQETQYF. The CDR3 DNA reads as TGTGCCACCAGCAGGGAAGACTACCCCCAAGAGACCCAGTACTTC.

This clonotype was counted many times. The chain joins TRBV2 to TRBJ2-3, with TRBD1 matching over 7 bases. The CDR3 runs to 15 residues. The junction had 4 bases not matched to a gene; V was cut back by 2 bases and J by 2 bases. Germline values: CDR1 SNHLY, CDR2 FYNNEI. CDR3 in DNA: TGTGCCAGCAGTGAATTTGGGACAGCCACAGATACGCAGTATTTT. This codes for CASSEFGTATDTQYF.